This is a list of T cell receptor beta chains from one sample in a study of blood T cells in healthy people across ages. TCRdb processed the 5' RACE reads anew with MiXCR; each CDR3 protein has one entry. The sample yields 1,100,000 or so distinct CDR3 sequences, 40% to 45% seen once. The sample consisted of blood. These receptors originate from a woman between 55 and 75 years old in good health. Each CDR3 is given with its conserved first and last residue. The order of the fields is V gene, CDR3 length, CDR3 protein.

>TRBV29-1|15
CSVEESGRDTDTQYF
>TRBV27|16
CASSFGGRALGNEQFF
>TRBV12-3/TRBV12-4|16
CASSSISGLAADTQYF
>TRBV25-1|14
CASSESGRGETQYF
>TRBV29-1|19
CSVEERIKGTSGSGETQYF
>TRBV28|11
CASSLDASYTF
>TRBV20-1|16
CSARLPSGRQGDEQYF
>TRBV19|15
CASSIVLAGYNEQFF
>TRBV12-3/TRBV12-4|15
CASVSGDYSTDTQYF
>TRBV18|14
CASIGQPGTDTQYF
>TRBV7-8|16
CASSLEGGAGNQPQHF
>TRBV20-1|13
CSAYFKGWQPQHF
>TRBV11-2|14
CASSPHRPGNIQYF
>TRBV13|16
CASSSRLAQDTDTQYF
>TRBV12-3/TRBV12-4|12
CASSLIQETQYF
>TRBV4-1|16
CASSQGPFTPPNEQFF
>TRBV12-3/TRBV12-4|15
CASSPRDDPQETQYF
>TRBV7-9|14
CASSLATTRNEQFF
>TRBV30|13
CAWGVGVDTEAFF
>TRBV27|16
CASSPGGSGTYNEQFF
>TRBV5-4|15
CASSLEGTQNEKLFF
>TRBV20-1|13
CSATNNENYGYTF
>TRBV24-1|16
CATSEPGRNQGETQYF
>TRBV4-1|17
CASSQGARLSSYNEQFF
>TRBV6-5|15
CAIGFLGLIGETQYF
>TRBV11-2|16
CASSPQLTGGNSPLHF
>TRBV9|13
CASSRTPWDTQYF
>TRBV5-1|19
CASSLGRGLWDRESEEQYF
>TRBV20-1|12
CSARDRLSEQYF
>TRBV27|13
CASSSSTNGKLFF
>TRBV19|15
CASSKGLAGEREQFF